These 8 T cell receptor beta chains were sequenced from one sample in a study of glioma-infiltrating T cells after dendritic cell vaccination. Using immunoSEQ multiplex PCR, the repertoire was profiled, and TCRdb retains in-frame clones only, with some absent. The table lists roughly 100,000 clones, more than 75% of them singletons. The sequenced sample was blood, obtained before dendritic cell vaccination. The source of these receptors is a human donor with glioblastoma.

The V gene is TRBV30, the J gene TRBJ2-7, with a possible D match to TRBD1 (6 bases). CDR3 length equals 13 residues. V lost 2 bases, J lost 0 bases, and 8 bases lay in between. Germline CDR1 GTSNPN, CDR2 SVGIG (reference sequence). Here the CDR3 reads CAWSRGSSYEQYF. The CDR3 nucleotides read TGTGCCTGGAGTAGGGGGAGCTCCTACGAGCAGTACTTC.

This chain joins TRBV15 and TRBJ2-7, with 11 nucleotides matching TRBD1. Trimming at V came to 1 base and at J to 5 bases, leaving 4 bases not matched to a gene. In germline, CDR1 is LNHNV, CDR2 YYDKDF (reference sequence). The length of the CDR3 is 15 residues. As DNA, the CDR3 is TGTGCCACCAGCAGAGGGACAGGGGGCATTAACGAGCAGTACTTC. Protein sequence: CATSRGTGGINEQYF.

The J gene is TRBJ1-2, the V gene TRBV5-1; the D gene is possibly TRBD1 (6 bases). Germline V gene data show CDR1 as SGHRS and CDR2 as YFSETQ. This CDR3 is built from 13 residues. Trimming left V 4 bases short and J 3 bases short, with 10 bases between. As DNA, the CDR3 is TGCGCCAGCAGCCCCGGGGGGCACTATGGCTACACCTTC. This translates into CASSPGGHYGYTF.

This chain links TRBV5-1 with TRBJ1-1; TRBD1 aligns across 12 bases. Unmatched junction bases numbered 3, after V lost 3 bases and J lost 6 bases. CDR3 length: 14 residues. The germline CDR1 and CDR2 sequences are SGHRS and YFSETQ. CDR3 nucleotide sequence: TGCGCCAGCAGCTGGGACAGGGGGCTTCCTGAAGCTTTCTTT. Residues: CASSWDRGLPEAFF.

Points on this clone: The same CDR3 arises from other DNA sequences in this sample as well. The chain has TRBV11-2 and TRBJ1-2; no clear D. Trimming shortened V by 4 bases and J by 4 bases, and 13 bases separated the two germline ends. This CDR3 has 14 amino acids. The germline CDR1 and CDR2 sequences are SGHAT and FQNNGV. CDR3 DNA: TGTGCCAGCAGCTCCGCGGGGTTAGGCTATGGCTACACCTTC. This encodes CASSSAGLGYGYTF.

The chain has TRBV5-1 and TRBJ1-5; D is possibly TRBD1 (6 bases). Germline V gene data show CDR1 as SGHRS and CDR2 as YFSETQ. The CDR3 spans 15 residues. Trimming cost V 4 bases and J 3 bases, with 14 bases left between them. The CDR3 here is CASSPEGDLNQPQHF. The CDR3 bases are TGCGCCAGCAGCCCCGAGGGGGACCTCAATCAGCCCCAGCATTTT.

This sequence joins TRBV19 and TRBJ1-2, with D possibly TRBD1 on 5 matching bases. V lost 6 bases to trimming and J lost 8 bases, with 16 bases between them. Germline loops: CDR1 LNHDA, CDR2 SQIVND (reference sequence). The CDR3 has 13 residues. The CDR3 region is CASRGDAAGGYTF. CDR3 bases: TGTGCCAGTAGGGGGGACGCGGCGGGGGGCTACACCTTC.

The chain joins TRBV11-2 to TRBJ1-1; the D is unclear. V dropped 4 bases and J dropped 8 bases, with 14 bases sitting between them. Germline CDR1 SGHAT, CDR2 FQNNGV. This CDR3 comprises 13 residues. CDR3 sequence: CASSSEGRGEAFF. The CDR3 coding sequence is TGTGCCAGCAGCTCCGAGGGCCGAGGGGAAGCTTTCTTT.